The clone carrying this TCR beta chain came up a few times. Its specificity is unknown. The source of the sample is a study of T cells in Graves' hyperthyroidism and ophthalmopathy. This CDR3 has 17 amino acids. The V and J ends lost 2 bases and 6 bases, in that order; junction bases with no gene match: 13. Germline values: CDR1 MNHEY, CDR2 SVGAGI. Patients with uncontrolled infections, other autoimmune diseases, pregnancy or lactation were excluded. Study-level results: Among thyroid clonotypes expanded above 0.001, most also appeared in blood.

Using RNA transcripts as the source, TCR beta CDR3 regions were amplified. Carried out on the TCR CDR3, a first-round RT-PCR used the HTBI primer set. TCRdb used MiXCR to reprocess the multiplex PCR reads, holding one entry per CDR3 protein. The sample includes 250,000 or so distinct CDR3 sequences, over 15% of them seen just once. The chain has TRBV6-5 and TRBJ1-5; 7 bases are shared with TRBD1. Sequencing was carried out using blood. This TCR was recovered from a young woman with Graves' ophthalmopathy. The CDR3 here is CASSYTSRDRWGQPQHF. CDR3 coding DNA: TGTGCCAGCAGTTACACCAGCCGGGACAGATGGGGTCAGCCCCAGCATTTT.